These T cell receptor beta chains were read from a single sample in a study of cytomegalovirus exposure and HLA in healthy donors. Only in-frame clones appear in the TCRdb table, and some are missing; sequencing was by immunoSEQ multiplex PCR. The repertoire consists of over 200,000 clones, with around 80% occurring once and the leading ten covering less than 3.5%. Sequencing input: PBMCs. The receptor set was obtained from a woman aged 55-70 years in good health and CMV-seropositive. The CDR3 runs from the conserved cysteine through the conserved F or W. The D gene is left open where the match is weak. Size tells how often a clone was seen (once, few, many) or the class of an expanded clone, and some rows leave it out.

J gene	clone size	V gene	D gene	CDR3 DNA	CDR3 protein
TRBJ2-7	-	TRBV5-1	-	TGCGCCAGCAGCTTTGCACAGGCTGACCCCTACGAGCAGTACTTC	CASSFAQADPYEQYF
TRBJ2-7	-	TRBV5-8	TRBD1	TGTGCCAGCAGCAAACAGGGGGGCGAGCAGTACTTC	CASSKQGGEQYF
TRBJ1-2	-	TRBV7-2	-	TGTGCCAGCAGCTTAGCGCCACAGACAGCTAACTATGGCTACACCTTC	CASSLAPQTANYGYTF
TRBJ2-1	-	TRBV15	TRBD1	TGTGCCACCAGCAGGACCGGGACAGGGGGCTACAATGAGCAGTTCTTC	CATSRTGTGGYNEQFF
TRBJ1-6	-	TRBV6-1	-	TGTGCCAGCAGTGAAAGGGGGAATTCACCCCTCCACTTT	CASSERGNSPLHF
TRBJ1-2	-	TRBV4-2	TRBD1	TGTGCCAGCAGCCAGGCCGGGACAGGGGAAGGCTATGGCTACACCTTC	CASSQAGTGEGYGYTF
TRBJ2-7	-	TRBV6-1	-	TGTGCCAGCAGACGACTTTTGAACTCCTCCTACGAGCAGTACTTC	CASRRLLNSSYEQYF
TRBJ2-1	-	TRBV19	TRBD2	TGTGCCAGTTACGGGGGGGCCAAGAAGAAGCAGTTCTTC	CASYGGAKKKQFF
TRBJ1-1	-	TRBV5-1	-	TGCGCCAGGATCTTGCGACAGACCGGGAACACTGAAGCTTTCTTT	CARILRQTGNTEAFF
TRBJ2-7	-	TRBV18	-	TGTGCCAGCTCACTTCGACAGGAGGTTGGCTACGAGCAGTACTTC	CASSLRQEVGYEQYF
TRBJ2-5	-	TRBV29-1	-	TGCAGCGTTTCCCAACAGGGGAGGACAGAGACCCAGTACTTC	CSVSQQGRTETQYF
TRBJ1-2	-	TRBV19	-	TGTGCCAGTAGTCCCGGAGACAGGCCCAGCTACACCTTC	CASSPGDRPSYTF
TRBJ2-1	-	TRBV4-1	-	TGCGCCAGCAACCCGGTGGGTAGCGGCGGAGGGTACAATGAGCAGTTCTTC	CASNPVGSGGGYNEQFF
TRBJ2-5	once	TRBV7-9	-	TGTGCCAGCAGCCGCGGCGAAGAGACCCAGTACTTC	CASSRGEETQYF
TRBJ2-1	once	TRBV9	TRBD2	TGTGCCAGCAGCGTAGCCACCGTTGGGGGGGATAATGAGCAGTTCTTC	CASSVATVGGDNEQFF
TRBJ1-3	-	TRBV7-3	TRBD1	TGTGCCAGCAGCTTAACCGGACAGGGATCGGGAAACACCATATATTTT	CASSLTGQGSGNTIYF
TRBJ2-7	-	TRBV5-1	-	TGCGCCAGCAGCCCCGTCGCCGGGTCGAACGAGCAGTACTTC	CASSPVAGSNEQYF
TRBJ2-3	-	TRBV29-1	TRBD1	TGCAGCGTTGGCCGGGACAGGGGCACAGATACGCAGTATTTT	CSVGRDRGTDTQYF